The clone carrying this T cell receptor beta chain was counted only a few times. Trimming cost V 7 bases and J 4 bases; bases outside gene matches: 11. The CDR3 has 15 residues. CDR1 is MNHEY, CDR2 SVGAGI, per germline. This entry comes from a study of blood T cells in healthy people across ages. About the research overall: In model experiments, template switching was able to capture about one barcoded beta molecule for every two T cells that were present.

With a J-beta primer mix and a sample-barcoded 5' primer, a second PCR ran about 7 to 12 cycles. Each of the cDNA molecules was tagged by a template-switch adaptor with 12 random nucleotides. CDR3-containing paired-end reads numbered at least 3 million in each sample. MiXCR was run by TCRdb on the 5' RACE reads, yielding one entry per CDR3 protein. The data hold approximately 800,000 distinct CDR3 sequences, with approximately 59% observed a single time. The sequence derives from a young man in good health. The sample consisted of blood. This sequence joins TRBV6-5 and TRBJ1-2, with 8 bases identical to TRBD1. CDR3 in DNA: TGTGCCAGCAAGCTGGACAGGGACTTTAGCTATGGCTACACCTTC. Translating gives CASKLDRDFSYGYTF.